Below, 18 T cell receptor beta chains from the same sample are listed, as sequenced in a study of control samples from healthy donors and cancer patients. This table comes from immunoSEQ multiplex PCR, and its TCRdb copy is limited to in-frame clones, with some not included. Among about 140,000 clones, roughly 92% were seen once, and the ten largest hold 11%. The source material was blood. The receptors originated from a young man in good health.

V gene TRBV7-9 combines with J gene TRBJ1-1; 7 nucleotides line up with TRBD1. Unmatched junction bases numbered 23, after V lost 5 bases and J lost 5 bases. Germline CDR1 and CDR2: SEHNR and FQNEAQ (reference sequence). CDR3 size: 19 residues. The CDR3 bases are TGTGCCAGCAGCCGAAGGGGACAGTCACTTTCCTCCCAGAAAACTGAAGCTTTCTTT. It specifies CASSRRGQSLSSQKTEAFF.

With respect to this clone: An end of the junction does not agree with germline; a read error may underlie this. The CDR3 sequence is CASSQGLAVQETQYF. The CDR3, as DNA: TGTGCTAGCAGCCAGGGACTAGCGGTACAAGAGACCCAGTACTTC. This chain joins TRBV7-7 and TRBJ2-5; TRBD2 matches at 11 bases. CDR1 is SSHAT, CDR2 FNYEAQ, per germline (reference sequence). CDR3 length: 15 residues.

This clone occurred once. The chain employs TRBV6-1 and TRBJ1-1; 8 bases line up with TRBD1. In germline, CDR1 is MNHNS, CDR2 SASEGT. The CDR3 is 14 residues long. With 5 bases clipped from V and 3 bases from J, the junction kept 5 bases outside the gene matches. CDR3 in DNA: TGTGCCAGCAGTAAGACAGGGGAGTACACTGAAGCTTTCTTT. Amino acid sequence: CASSKTGEYTEAFF.

This chain connects TRBV9 to TRBJ2-1, with D unresolved. The length of the CDR3 is 15 residues. Germline CDR1 reads SGDLS; CDR2 reads YYNGEE. Trimming took 0 bases from V and 0 from J, leaving 7 bases between them. The CDR3 protein is CASSVGPSSYNEQFF. The DNA for the CDR3 is TGTGCCAGCAGCGTAGGGCCTAGCTCCTACAATGAGCAGTTCTTC.

V gene TRBV15 combines with J gene TRBJ2-1, with no clear D. The V gene's germline CDR1 is LNHNV and CDR2 YYDKDF (reference sequence). V shed 7 bases and J shed 5 bases, with 6 bases lying between them. The CDR3 sequence is 11 residues long. The DNA of the CDR3 is TGTGCCACCAAAAAAGACAATGAGCAGTTCTTC. It yields the protein CATKKDNEQFF.

The V and J genes are TRBV2 and TRBJ2-3; no reliable D call. The V end was cut by 3 bases, the J end by 2 bases, with 9 bases between. Germline loops: CDR1 SNHLY, CDR2 FYNNEI. The CDR3 is 14 residues long. CDR3 bases: TGTGCCAGCAGTGATTCGAGCCACACAGATACGCAGTATTTT. This codes for CASSDSSHTDTQYF.

This sequence joins TRBV27 and TRBJ1-5, with D uncertain. V gave up 6 bases and J gave up 0 bases, with 15 bases separating them. Germline V gene data show CDR1 as MNHEY and CDR2 as SMNVEV (reference sequence). The CDR3 has 16 amino acids. CDR3 region: CASRSSSSYSNQPQHF. DNA for the CDR3: TGTGCCAGCAGAAGCTCCTCGAGTTATAGCAATCAGCCCCAGCATTTT.

The CDR3 nucleotides read TGTGCCAGCAGCTTAGCCGACCAGAAAGAGACCCAGTACTTC. Protein product: CASSLADQKETQYF. The chain links TRBV7-8 to TRBJ2-5, with D unresolved. CDR3 length equals 14 residues. Germline-derived CDR1 and CDR2 are SGHVS and FQNEAQ. V was trimmed by 0 bases and J by 3 bases, leaving 8 bases between them.

The rearrangement links TRBV11-3 to TRBJ2-5; 8 bases map to TRBD1. Trimming cost V 5 bases and J 10 bases; bases outside gene matches: 12. The CDR3 is 14 residues long. CDR1 and CDR2 from the germline V gene are SGHNT and YENEEA. The CDR3 DNA reads as TGTGCCAGCAGCCCCGAGGACAGGGCTCCTGTCCAGTACTTC. Protein product: CASSPEDRAPVQYF.

The chain joins TRBV28 to TRBJ1-5, with 7 bases that match TRBD1. The ends lost 7 bases at V and 2 bases at J; junction bases unmatched: 8. The CDR3 consists of 15 residues. The germline CDR1 and CDR2 sequences are MDHEN and SYDVKM. Written as DNA, the CDR3 is TGTGCCAGCAAACCCGACAGGGTGGGCAATCAGCCCCAGCATTTT. This translates into CASKPDRVGNQPQHF.

This clone was seen a handful of times. In DNA form, the CDR3 reads TGTGCCAGCAGCTTGGAGGGGCTCGTTGGGTATGGCTACACCTTC. It codes for CASSLEGLVGYGYTF. The genes are TRBV5-5 and TRBJ1-2, with D maybe TRBD1 (5 bases). V shed 0 bases and J shed 5 bases, with 14 bases lying between them. This CDR3 is built from 15 residues. CDR1 is SGHKS, CDR2 YYEKEE, per germline (reference sequence).

The V gene is TRBV3-1 (or the pseudogene TRBV3-2), the J gene TRBJ1-1; D is perhaps TRBD1 (6 bases). Germline lookup yields CDR1 LGHDT and CDR2 YNNKEL (reference sequence). The CDR3 is 16 residues long. V lost 1 base, J lost 0 bases, and 12 bases lay in between. This CDR3 reads CASSQARGTLNTEAFF. The CDR3 DNA sequence: TGTGCCAGCAGCCAAGCGAGGGGGACTTTGAACACTGAAGCTTTCTTT.

The CDR3 DNA sequence: TGCAGCGCCACCACCGGGACAGGATCCTACGAGCAGTACTTC. Translation: CSATTGTGSYEQYF. V usage is TRBV29-1 and J usage is TRBJ2-7, with 8 nucleotides matching TRBD1. Losses at the gene ends were 7 bases for V and 1 base for J; bases not matched to a gene: 9. This CDR3 is 14 amino acids long. CDR1 SQVTM and CDR2 ANQGSEA come from the germline V gene.

The genes are TRBV7-4 and TRBJ1-5; D is unclear. The CDR3 runs 16 residues. Trimming took off 3 bases at V and 2 bases at J, with 14 bases between the two ends. Germline CDR1 reads SGHVT; CDR2 reads SQSDAQ. CDR3 DNA sequence: TGTGCCAGCAGCTTGGTGTTCGGGCAGGGCAATCAGCCCCAGCATTTT. As protein: CASSLVFGQGNQPQHF.

The rearrangement uses TRBV30 and TRBJ1-2; D is unclear. From germline, CDR1 is GTSNPN and CDR2 SVGIG (reference sequence). The CDR3 length is 12 residues. V gave up 2 bases and J gave up 5 bases, with 9 bases separating them. The CDR3 loop is CAWSLEFYGYTF. DNA of the CDR3: TGTGCCTGGAGTCTGGAGTTTTATGGCTACACCTTC.

The sample holds one count of this clone. V gene TRBV28 combines with J gene TRBJ2-7; the match to TRBD2 covers 8 bases. The V and J ends lost 5 bases and 13 bases, in that order; junction bases with no gene match: 10. CDR1 and CDR2 from the germline V gene are MDHEN and SYDVKM. This CDR3 is built from 12 residues. For the CDR3, the DNA is TGTGCCAGCAGTCCCCCCAGACTAGCGCACTACTTC. This gives the protein CASSPPRLAHYF.

The chain has TRBV11-2 and TRBJ2-7; 7 nucleotides agree with TRBD1. Germline CDR1 SGHAT, CDR2 FQNNGV. J lost 4 bases, V lost 5 bases, and 5 bases had no gene match. This CDR3 contains 13 residues. The CDR3 is CASSEQGQYEQYF. CDR3 DNA: TGTGCCAGCAGCGAGCAGGGACAGTACGAGCAGTACTTC.

The rearrangement links TRBV27 to TRBJ1-1; D gene ambiguous. Trimming took 5 bases from V and 0 from J, leaving 16 bases between them. CDR3 length: 16 residues. Germline V gives CDR1 MNHEY, CDR2 SMNVEV (reference sequence). CDR3 amino acids: CASSDLRGYMNTEAFF. The CDR3 nucleotides are TGTGCCAGCAGTGACTTGCGAGGCTACATGAACACTGAAGCTTTCTTT.